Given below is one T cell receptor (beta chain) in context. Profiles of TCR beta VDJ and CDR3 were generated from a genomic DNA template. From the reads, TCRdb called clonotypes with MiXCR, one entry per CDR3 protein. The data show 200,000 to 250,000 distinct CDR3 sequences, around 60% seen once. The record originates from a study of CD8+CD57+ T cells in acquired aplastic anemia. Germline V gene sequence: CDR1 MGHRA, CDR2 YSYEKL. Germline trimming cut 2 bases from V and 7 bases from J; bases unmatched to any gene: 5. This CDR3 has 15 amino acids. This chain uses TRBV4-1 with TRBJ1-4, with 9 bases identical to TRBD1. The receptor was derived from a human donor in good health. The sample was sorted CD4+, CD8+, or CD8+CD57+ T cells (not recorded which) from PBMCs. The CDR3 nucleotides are TGCGCCAGCAGCCAAAAAGGGACAGGGAGTGAAAAACTGTTTTTT. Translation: CASSQKGTGSEKLFF.